The rows below give T cell receptor beta chains drawn from one sample of a study of T cell repertoires in cytomegalovirus infection. Their antigens remain unidentified. From the reads, TCRdb called clonotypes with MiXCR, one entry per CDR3 protein. This table holds roughly 860,000 distinct CDR3 sequences, over 25% found once. Here the sequenced sample was cultured CD8+ T cells from PBMCs, taken from culture after CMV antigen stimulation. Source of these receptors: a human donor in good health (CMV status not recorded). Some clones in this sample may be carry-over from other donors' samples. CDR3s include the opening cysteine and the closing phenylalanine or tryptophan. The order of the fields is V gene, clone size, D gene, J gene, CDR3 protein, CDR3 DNA. The D gene is left open where the match is weak. Clone size, where shown, is once, few, many, or a class for clones that have expanded.

V gene: TRBV4-1; clone size: .; D gene: TRBD1; J gene: TRBJ1-1; CDR3 protein: CASSHLGTGETEAFF; CDR3 DNA: TGCGCCAGCAGCCACCTCGGGACAGGGGAGACTGAAGCTTTCTTT
V gene: TRBV23-1; clone size: .; D gene: TRBD1; J gene: TRBJ2-3; CDR3 protein: CASSQFDRGLRRTDTQYF; CDR3 DNA: TGCGCCAGCAGTCAATTTGACAGGGGGCTAAGGAGAACAGATACGCAGTATTTT
V gene: TRBV7-6; clone size: few; D gene: .; J gene: TRBJ2-2; CDR3 protein: CASSFPRDGENTGELFF; CDR3 DNA: TGTGCCAGCAGCTTCCCCCGGGACGGAGAGAACACCGGGGAGCTGTTTTTT
V gene: TRBV4-3; clone size: few; D gene: TRBD1; J gene: TRBJ1-2; CDR3 protein: CASSQGEGADGYTF; CDR3 DNA: TGCGCCAGCAGCCAAGGCGAGGGGGCTGATGGCTACACCTTC
V gene: TRBV28; clone size: .; D gene: .; J gene: TRBJ1-1; CDR3 protein: CASRPEGVPEAFF; CDR3 DNA: TGTGCCAGCAGACCCGAGGGGGTCCCCGAAGCTTTCTTT
V gene: TRBV7-6; clone size: few; D gene: TRBD1; J gene: TRBJ1-2; CDR3 protein: CASSSWTGDYGYTF; CDR3 DNA: TGTGCCAGCAGCTCGTGGACAGGGGACTATGGCTACACCTTC
V gene: TRBV6-8; clone size: .; D gene: .; J gene: TRBJ2-7; CDR3 protein: CASLGILYEQYF; CDR3 DNA: TGTGCCAGCCTCGGGATCCTCTACGAGCAGTACTTC
V gene: TRBV7-8; clone size: many; D gene: TRBD2; J gene: TRBJ2-7; CDR3 protein: CASSLEMTSGESSYEQYF; CDR3 DNA: TGTGCCAGCAGCTTAGAGATGACTAGCGGGGAAAGCTCCTACGAGCAGTACTTC
V gene: TRBV7-9; clone size: .; D gene: TRBD1; J gene: TRBJ2-2; CDR3 protein: CASRPDRGNTGELFF; CDR3 DNA: TGTGCCAGCAGGCCGGACAGGGGGAACACCGGGGAGCTGTTTTTT
V gene: TRBV14; clone size: few; D gene: .; J gene: TRBJ2-7; CDR3 protein: CASSQIQGRTYEQYF; CDR3 DNA: TGTGCCAGCAGCCAAATTCAGGGACGCACCTACGAGCAGTACTTC
V gene: TRBV19; clone size: .; D gene: TRBD1; J gene: TRBJ1-2; CDR3 protein: CASSRDRVKDFGYTF; CDR3 DNA: TGTGCCAGTAGTAGGGACAGGGTTAAGGATTTTGGCTACACCTTC
V gene: TRBV7-6; clone size: .; D gene: TRBD1; J gene: TRBJ1-2; CDR3 protein: CASSLTGQEPSGGYTF; CDR3 DNA: TGTGCCAGCAGCTTAACGGGACAGGAGCCCTCGGGTGGCTACACCTTC
V gene: TRBV7-9; clone size: many; D gene: TRBD1; J gene: TRBJ2-7; CDR3 protein: CASSPGTDEQYF; CDR3 DNA: TGTGCCAGCAGCCCAGGGACAGACGAGCAGTACTTC
V gene: TRBV20-1; clone size: few; D gene: .; J gene: TRBJ2-7; CDR3 protein: CSARIDRFSYEQYF; CDR3 DNA: TGCAGTGCTAGAATCGACAGATTCTCCTACGAGCAGTACTTC
V gene: TRBV9; clone size: .; D gene: TRBD1; J gene: TRBJ1-5; CDR3 protein: CASSVEDRIDYSNQPQHF; CDR3 DNA: TGTGCCAGCAGCGTAGAGGACAGGATTGATTATAGCAATCAGCCCCAGCATTTT
V gene: TRBV12-3/TRBV12-4; clone size: .; D gene: .; J gene: TRBJ1-2; CDR3 protein: CASSYTENPNYGYTF; CDR3 DNA: TGTGCCAGCAGTTACACAGAGAATCCTAACTATGGCTACACCTTC
V gene: TRBV7-6; clone size: .; D gene: TRBD2; J gene: TRBJ2-6; CDR3 protein: CASSRRTSGGGSGANVLTF; CDR3 DNA: TGTGCCAGCAGCCGGCGGACTAGCGGGGGGGGCTCTGGGGCCAACGTCCTGACTTTC
V gene: TRBV24-1; clone size: .; D gene: TRBD2; J gene: TRBJ2-1; CDR3 protein: CATSDETSGVYNEQFF; CDR3 DNA: TGTGCCACCAGTGATGAGACTAGCGGGGTCTACAATGAGCAGTTCTTC
V gene: TRBV7-6; clone size: few; D gene: .; J gene: TRBJ2-6; CDR3 protein: CASSFTGTAQLDGANVLTF; CDR3 DNA: TGTGCCAGCAGCTTCACTGGTACCGCCCAGTTGGATGGGGCCAACGTCCTGACTTTC
V gene: TRBV5-6; clone size: .; D gene: .; J gene: TRBJ1-6; CDR3 protein: CASSLRISPLHF; CDR3 DNA: TGTGCCAGCAGCTTGCGGATTTCACCCCTCCACTTT
V gene: TRBV4-3; clone size: .; D gene: .; J gene: TRBJ2-2; CDR3 protein: CTSSQGHSNTGELFF; CDR3 DNA: TGCACCAGCAGCCAAGGGCACTCGAACACCGGGGAGCTGTTTTTT
V gene: TRBV6-6; clone size: once; D gene: .; J gene: TRBJ2-1; CDR3 protein: CASSYSRGGDEQFF; CDR3 DNA: TGTGCCAGCAGTTACTCGAGAGGAGGGGATGAGCAGTTCTTC
V gene: TRBV27; clone size: few; D gene: .; J gene: TRBJ2-7; CDR3 protein: CASSLSTNYEQYF; CDR3 DNA: TGTGCCAGCAGTTTATCGACTAACTACGAGCAGTACTTC
V gene: TRBV3-1; clone size: .; D gene: TRBD2; J gene: TRBJ2-1; CDR3 protein: CASSQHNLAGGTYNEQFF; CDR3 DNA: TGTGCCAGCAGCCAACATAACCTAGCGGGGGGGACCTACAATGAGCAGTTCTTC
V gene: TRBV27; clone size: .; D gene: .; J gene: TRBJ2-7; CDR3 protein: CASSLSGTGPEQYF; CDR3 DNA: TGTGCCAGCAGTCTCTCGGGCACCGGCCCCGAGCAGTACTTC
V gene: TRBV5-1; clone size: .; D gene: .; J gene: TRBJ2-1; CDR3 protein: CASSSYSVGPLNEQFF; CDR3 DNA: TGCGCCAGCAGCTCCTACTCCGTTGGGCCTCTAAATGAGCAGTTCTTC
V gene: TRBV4-1; clone size: .; D gene: .; J gene: TRBJ1-4; CDR3 protein: CASSQTRGGGEKLFF; CDR3 DNA: TGCGCCAGCAGCCAGACGAGGGGCGGCGGTGAAAAACTGTTTTTT
V gene: TRBV19; clone size: .; D gene: .; J gene: TRBJ2-1; CDR3 protein: CASSIVPSSYNEQFF; CDR3 DNA: TGTGCCAGTAGTATAGTTCCAAGCTCCTACAATGAGCAGTTCTTC
V gene: TRBV19; clone size: .; D gene: .; J gene: TRBJ1-2; CDR3 protein: CASGGEGISYGYTF; CDR3 DNA: TGTGCCAGTGGAGGGGAGGGCATTAGCTATGGCTACACCTTC
V gene: TRBV19; clone size: .; D gene: .; J gene: TRBJ1-2; CDR3 protein: CATQGYGGYTF; CDR3 DNA: TGTGCCACTCAAGGCTATGGTGGCTACACCTTC
V gene: TRBV7-6; clone size: .; D gene: .; J gene: TRBJ1-2; CDR3 protein: CASSSGDIAYGYTF; CDR3 DNA: TGTGCCAGCAGTTCGGGGGATATAGCCTATGGCTACACCTTC
V gene: TRBV6-2/TRBV6-3; clone size: .; D gene: TRBD2; J gene: TRBJ2-1; CDR3 protein: CASSRGGLPYNEQFF; CDR3 DNA: TGTGCCAGCAGTCGCGGGGGGCTCCCCTACAATGAGCAGTTCTTC
V gene: TRBV7-9; clone size: .; D gene: .; J gene: TRBJ2-3; CDR3 protein: CASSLSGTDFSTDTQYF; CDR3 DNA: TGTGCCAGCAGCTTATCTGGGACTGACTTTAGCACAGATACGCAGTATTTT
V gene: TRBV6-2/TRBV6-3; clone size: few; D gene: .; J gene: TRBJ1-1; CDR3 protein: CASSYSTGAFF; CDR3 DNA: TGTGCCAGCAGTTACTCGACCGGAGCTTTCTTT
V gene: TRBV2; clone size: many; D gene: .; J gene: TRBJ2-7; CDR3 protein: CASSERGSYEQYF; CDR3 DNA: TGTGCCAGCAGTGAAAGGGGGAGCTACGAGCAGTACTTC
V gene: TRBV7-2; clone size: .; D gene: .; J gene: TRBJ1-2; CDR3 protein: CTSSVEMQSNYGYTF; CDR3 DNA: TGTACCAGCAGCGTTGAAATGCAGTCTAACTATGGCTACACCTTC
V gene: TRBV14; clone size: many; D gene: .; J gene: TRBJ1-2; CDR3 protein: CASSQDKPGRIWAGYGYTF; CDR3 DNA: TGTGCCAGCAGCCAAGACAAACCGGGACGGATCTGGGCGGGCTATGGCTACACCTTC